This TCR beta chain is from a study of PD-1 blockade in classical Hodgkin lymphoma (dated by TCRdb to between 2020 and 2021). At the level of the whole study: Nivolumab dosing was 3 mg/kg intravenously every 2 weeks, continuing until either disease progression or unacceptable toxicity. The study used TCR beta sequencing and CyTOF to define a peripheral blood immune signature of response to PD-1 blockade in classical Hodgkin lymphoma. Results the study describes overall, beyond this receptor: Among trial patients, those achieving complete response had baseline diversity similar to that of newly diagnosed patients, while diversity was significantly lower in partial responders and progressors. A significant rise by C4D1 was seen in CD4+ but not CD8+ TCR diversity (p=0.0027 vs p=0.16), with the rise being most apparent in complete responders (p=0.02). The study covered only a single clinical trial cohort, and the causes of the repertoire differences, possibly disease activity or prior therapy, were still not defined. Diversity was lower in patients who began nivolumab less than 1 year after ASCT, so these patients were left out of later analyses to avoid confounding by immune reconstitution. Baseline TCR diversity was reported to be lower in newly diagnosed patients than in healthy donors and to be lower still in relapsed/refractory patients.

The sample's time point label is to be understood as: cycle 4 day 1 (C4D1), after five to seven weeks of nivolumab. Relapse after autologous stem cell transplantation had occurred in all trial patients, and cohorts A, B and C were distinguished by prior brentuximab vedotin exposure. A Miltenyi CD4+ T cell isolation kit was used for magnetic negative selection to purify CD4+ T cells from thawed PBMCs. A total of under 70 patients with relapsed/refractory classical Hodgkin lymphoma made up the trial cohort, and each patient's best overall response was complete response, partial response or progressive disease. In the multi-cohort phase II CheckMate 205 trial, trial patients received single-agent nivolumab. An independent review committee assessed best overall response using the 2007 International Working Group response criteria. Trial PBMCs were collected immediately before nivolumab initiation (C1D1) and during therapy at cycle 2 day 1 and cycle 4 day 1. Peripheral blood was collected in 8 mL Vacutainer Cell Preparation Tubes, from which PBMCs were isolated by centrifugation and then cryopreserved. Purified CD4+ and CD8+ fractions were prepared only for cases with an additional available PBMC sample. On LS columns in a quadroMACS separator, the magnetically labelled cells were depleted, and the flow-through was collected as the purified fraction.

Note on this clone: Its antigen remains undetermined. No base-level quality is on record; no much larger clone is a single base apart.

The Qiagen DNeasy kit was used to extract genomic DNA from unsorted PBMCs and from the negatively selected CD4+ and CD8+ fractions. TCR beta CDR3 regions were subjected to amplification by immunoSEQ multiplex PCR with primers that anneal to V and J segments. A synthetic immune receptor repertoire was used to minimize amplification bias, and any residual bias was removed computationally once sequencing was done. The paper's processing steps were these. Custom Python scripts were used to quantify repertoire diversity as the Shannon entropy index. The unsorted, CD4+ and CD8+ repertoires were each analyzed separately, with the exception of combined analyses, where CD4+ and CD8+ sequences were merged in silico. Clonal expansion was defined as a frequency increase of at least 2-fold after treatment compared with C1D1, and clones undetected at baseline were assigned a pseudocount of 0.5. Singleton clones were defined as clones with 0 or 1 copy at C1D1, and non-singleton clones were defined as clones with 2 or more copies. By matching protein sequences in sorted samples from the same patient, clones expanded in unsorted samples were annotated as CD4+, CD8+ or unknown. Wilcoxon tests on paired samples were used to test changes in diversity from C1D1 to C4D1. As stored in TCRdb, this immuneACCESS dataset retains in-frame rearrangements with V and J assigned. A fraction of the clones does not appear; measured against another copy, unresolved V genes explain less than half of the discrepancy, and the remainder lacks a known reason. The V and J calls and clone size come from that table; D and trimming were worked out from the DNA. This sample lists roughly 30,000 clones; less than 80% were detected once. The ten top clones hold 0.57% of the sample.

V loses 4 bases, J loses 0 bases, and the germline ends lie 13 bases apart. Looking up the germline V gene yields CDR1 SGHTA and CDR2 FQGNSA. The CDR3 runs 17 amino acids, cysteine and phenylalanine included. Left in the record is the CDR3 DNA by itself, 51 bases read in frame from the first base. In this chain, TRBV7-2 is recombined with TRBJ2-6, and the D gene may be TRBD1, 6 bases matching. This clonotype was sampled from a human donor with classical Hodgkin lymphoma. This specimen consisted of CD4+ T cells from blood, obtained before the fourth cycle of nivolumab. In nucleotides, the sequence is TGTGCCAGCAGCTGGACGGGGACAAACTCTGGGGCCAACGTCCTGACTTTC. It codes for CASSWTGTNSGANVLTF.